This T cell receptor beta chain appears in the sequencing data of a study of T cells in Graves' hyperthyroidism and ophthalmopathy (dated by TCRdb to about 2019). Regarding the study in general: Peripheral blood was collected at initial diagnosis, before any treatment. In addition, the study compared T-cell repertoires in thyroid tissue and in blood from roughly 6 Graves' hyperthyroidism patients. The 75 to 100 discovery patients were randomly divided into training and test sets at a 7:3 ratio. The paper reports TCR Vbeta CDR3 sequencing of some 140 peripheral blood samples: 43 ophthalmopathy, fewer than 80 hyperthyroidism and about 17 progressor patients. After sampling, hyperthyroidism patients received methimazole starting at 30 mg daily, and ophthalmopathy patients received high-dose intravenous methylprednisolone. To identify TCR V-J signatures that set the groups apart, the researchers used a discovery cohort of more than 95 patients, made up of under 50 with Graves' ophthalmopathy and 55 to 65 with stable Graves' hyperthyroidism. Prospective prediction of ophthalmopathy was tested in an independent validation cohort consisting of about 19 hyperthyroidism patients and some 15 patients who later progressed to ophthalmopathy. General study outcomes and caveats: Most expanded thyroid clonotypes (frequency above 0.001) were also detected in blood, suggesting blood repertoires may reflect thyroid immune responses. No statistical method was used to set the sample size in advance, and investigators knew the group allocation. In cross-validation, a model built on a 13 V-J signature told ophthalmopathy apart from stable hyperthyroidism with less than 90% sensitivity and roughly 81% specificity, and in testing the same model reached 80%/75%. In validation, the model predicted progression to ophthalmopathy with just under 71% sensitivity and approximately 78% specificity, a median of roughly seven months before onset.

Ophthalmopathy patients had moderately to severely active disease, with a Clinical Activity Score of 3 or more, a NOSPECS grade of 4 or more, and a disease duration of less than 3 months. The study excluded patients with uncontrolled infections, other autoimmune diseases, pregnancy or lactation. Diagnoses were based on clinical symptoms, serum thyroxine and TRAb, thyroid ultrasound and orbital computed tomography. PBMCs were isolated from about 9.1 ml of fresh peripheral blood by Ficoll-Paque density gradient centrifugation. Trizol reagent was used to extract total RNA, and RNA quality was then checked on an Agilent 2100 Bioanalyzer. The CDR3, from cysteine to phenylalanine, totals 16 residues. The read is trimmed to its CDR3 DNA, 48 bases read in frame from base 1. As encoded in the germline V gene, CDR1 is SGHRS while CDR2 is YFSETQ. Germline trimming amounts to 3 bases on V and 0 bases on J, with 3 as the count of junction bases outside the gene matches.

This clonotype was seen ten or more times. The antigen it binds to is not known. Base-call qualities are not available, and no considerably larger clone is one nucleotide away. Amplification of TCR beta CDR3 regions was carried out from RNA transcripts. A first-round RT-PCR of the TCR CDR3 used the HTBI primer set with the Qiagen OneStep RT-PCR kit. A second multiplex PCR round built the libraries, followed by size selection and purification. Paired-end sequencing of the libraries was performed with 100 bp reads on an Illumina HiSeq2000. The authors' analysis ran thus. SOAPnuke was used to process the raw data, removing reads that contained adapters or uncalled bases, had a mean Phred below 15, or lacked an exact match to the constant primer or identifier. COPE v1.2.5 was used to merge high-quality paired reads, and clonotypes were defined as unique nucleotide sequences. MiTCR v1.1 was used to align the clonotypes against IMGT TRBV, TRBD and TRBJ reference segments. The analysis was restricted to V-J combinations with a frequency above 0.0001, which together covered just over 99% of the repertoires. The TCS score was defined as the ratio of F50 (clonal expansion) to E x V (chaos), calculated using BLOSUM62-based TCRdist between CDR3 peptides within each V-J. Welch's t-statistics and random forest reduced fewer than 550 V-J features to 10 to 15, which were used in a naive Bayes classifier (R e1071). TCRdb trimmed public reads at Q25 via fastp, called clones via MiXCR and kept in-frame beta chains. Every entry covers one CDR3 protein and lists the most common genes and DNA from its rows. The V and J calls were determined by TCRdb, not by the authors. The sample table lists approximately 690,000 distinct CDR3 sequences, roughly 20% of them with a count of one. The ten most abundant clones make up 30% to 40% of the sample.

The rearrangement combines TRBV5-1 with TRBJ2-6; 7 bases in the junction line up with TRBD1. The origin of this receptor is a man aged 25 to 40 with Graves' ophthalmopathy. Sequencing input: blood. The nucleotide sequence reads TGCGCCAGCAGCTCGGGACAGCACTCTGGGGCCAACGTCCTGACTTTC. Translated, this is CASSSGQHSGANVLTF.